A single sample gave rise to the 13 T cell receptor beta chains below, sequenced in a study of OX40 agonist ivuxolimab in advanced cancers. Method: immunoSEQ multiplex PCR; TCRdb's copy keeps in-frame clones and lacks some. Of 40,000 or so clones detected, 85% to 90% appear once; the ten largest clones hold roughly a third. Source: CD4+ or CD8+ T cells sorted from blood, taken in a trial of the OX40 agonist ivuxolimab. The receptors shown here come from an adult with an advanced solid tumor such as melanoma, head and neck, liver or kidney cancer.

The rearrangement links TRBV9 to TRBJ2-7, with D possibly being TRBD1 (6 bases). Germline V gives CDR1 SGDLS, CDR2 YYNGEE. V shed 3 bases and J shed 3 bases, with 16 bases lying between them. The CDR3 loop spans 15 amino acids. The CDR3 DNA reads TGTGCCAGCAGCGCCACCGGCTGGACAGACTACGAGCAGTACTTC. Translated: CASSATGWTDYEQYF.

This chain links TRBV10-3 with TRBJ2-3; 8 bases are shared with TRBD2. There are 15 residues in the CDR3. The V segment lost 6 bases and the J segment 6 bases; nucleotides outside the gene matches: 11. The V gene's germline CDR1 is ENHRY and CDR2 SYGVKD. This chain's CDR3 is CAISPGRGVPDTQYF. The CDR3 nucleotides are TGTGCCATCAGCCCCGGGCGGGGGGTCCCGGATACGCAGTATTTT.

Many counts were recorded for this clone. The J gene is TRBJ2-7, the V gene TRBV13; TRBD1 aligns across 9 bases. The V gene end was trimmed by 6 bases and the J gene end by 3 bases; junction bases not matched to a gene: 6. Germline-derived CDR1 and CDR2 are PRHDT and FYEKMQ (reference sequence). This CDR3 is 14 amino acids long. The CDR3 is CASSKDRGFYEQYF. The CDR3 nucleotides read TGTGCCAGCAGTAAAGACAGGGGGTTCTACGAGCAGTACTTC.

This sequence joins TRBV19 and TRBJ2-7; 7 bases line up with TRBD1. CDR1 and CDR2 from the germline V gene are LNHDA and SQIVND (reference sequence). V was pared by 5 bases and J by 1 base, with 11 bases of the junction left unmatched. This CDR3 region has 16 residues. The DNA for the CDR3 is TGTGCCAGTAGTTTTCATTCGGGACAGATTTCCTACGAGCAGTACTTC. Its protein is CASSFHSGQISYEQYF. Supplemented by reference TRBV19 and TRBJ2-7, the full variable domain reads DGGITQSPKYLFRKEGQNVTLSCEQNLNHDAMYWYRQDPGQGLRLIYYSQIVNDFQKGDIAEGYSVSREKKESFPLTVTSAQKNPTAFYLCASSFHSGQISYEQYFGPGTRLTVT.

The chain is built from TRBV27 and TRBJ2-1; unclear D gene. From germline, CDR1 is MNHEY and CDR2 SMNVEV (reference sequence). V was shortened by 2 bases and J by 7 bases, with 12 bases between the two germline ends. The CDR3 is 14 amino acids. CDR3 sequence: CASSLSPVINEQFF. CDR3 DNA: TGTGCCAGCAGTTTAAGTCCAGTCATTAATGAGCAGTTCTTC.

This clone was observed a handful of times. This rearrangement joins TRBV6-4 to TRBJ1-2, with 9 positions matching TRBD1. CDR1 MRHNA and CDR2 SNTAGT come from the germline V gene. The V gene end was trimmed by 10 bases and the J gene end by 6 bases; junction bases not matched to a gene: 9. The CDR3 is made up of 13 amino acids. CDR3 nucleotide sequence: TGTGCCACAGACCGGGACAGGGCGGATGGCTACACCTTC. Translating it yields CATDRDRADGYTF.

The rearrangement uses TRBV5-1 and TRBJ2-3, with TRBD2 matching over 10 bases. This CDR3 has 16 residues. The germline gives CDR1 SGHRS, CDR2 YFSETQ. V dropped 2 bases and J dropped 3; count of bases not matched to a gene: 6. In DNA form, the CDR3 reads TGCGCCAGCAGCTTAGGACTAGCGGAGATGACAGATACGCAGTATTTT. The encoded protein is CASSLGLAEMTDTQYF.

This chain connects TRBV4-2 to TRBJ1-4; D may be TRBD1 (5 bases). The CDR3 consists of 15 residues. In germline, CDR1 is LGHNA, CDR2 YNFKEQ. V lost 1 base and J 7 bases, leaving 13 bases between the germline ends. The CDR3 region has the DNA TGTGCCAGCAGCCAAGGAGAGGGTGACAGTGAAAAACTGTTTTTT. Amino acids: CASSQGEGDSEKLFF.

V and J are TRBV5-4 and TRBJ2-1; the match to TRBD1 covers 7 bases. After removal of 0 bases from V and 3 bases from J, the junction contained 9 bases not matched to a gene. The CDR3 is 17 residues long. Germline assignment: CDR1 SGHNT and CDR2 YYREEE (reference sequence). CDR3 DNA sequence: TGTGCCAGCAGCTTGGAGCGCGGACAGGTGGGCTACAATGAGCAGTTCTTC. This gives the protein CASSLERGQVGYNEQFF. Variable domain in full (rest from reference TRBV5-4 and TRBJ2-1): ETGVTQSPTHLIKTRGQQVTLRCSSQSGHNTVSWYQQALGQGPQFIFQYYREEENGRGNFPPRFSGLQFPNYSSELNVNALELDDSALYLCASSLERGQVGYNEQFFGPGTRLTVL.

The chain recombines TRBV5-1 with TRBJ2-5, with a weak D call TRBD1 (5 bases). The CDR3 spans 15 residues. Germline V CDR1 and CDR2: SGHRS, YFSETQ. V was shortened by 2 bases and J by 5 bases, with 16 bases between the two germline ends. Here the CDR3 DNA reads TGCGCCAGCAGCTTCCAGGGTGCCGTCGCCGAGACCCAGTACTTC. Protein: CASSFQGAVAETQYF.

The chain is built from TRBV29-1 and TRBJ2-1; unclear D gene. Trimming took 1 base from V and 4 from J, leaving 8 bases between them. CDR3 size: 13 residues. Per germline, CDR1 SQVTM and CDR2 ANQGSEA. CDR3 protein: CSVEARTYNEQFF. In nucleotides, the CDR3 is TGCAGCGTTGAAGCTCGTACTTACAATGAGCAGTTCTTC.

V usage is TRBV11-3 and J usage is TRBJ1-1; D might be TRBD1 (5 bases). The CDR3 loop spans 15 amino acids. Trimming removed 5 bases at V and 3 bases at J, with 16 bases between. Germline CDR1 reads SGHNT; CDR2 reads YENEEA. The CDR3 DNA sequence: TGTGCCAGCAGCCCGGGACCGCCGGGGGACACTGAAGCTTTCTTT. This sequence encodes CASSPGPPGDTEAFF.

The chain has TRBV6-1 and TRBJ2-7; D possibly corresponds to TRBD2 (5 bases). CDR3 size: 15 residues. The ends were cut back, 7 bases at V and 7 bases at J, with 23 bases in the middle. Looked up from germline, CDR1 is MNHNS and CDR2 is SASEGT. The CDR3 loop is CASTQRRGALEEQYF. The CDR3 coding sequence is TGTGCCAGCACCCAACGCCGGGGAGCCTTGGAGGAGCAGTACTTC.